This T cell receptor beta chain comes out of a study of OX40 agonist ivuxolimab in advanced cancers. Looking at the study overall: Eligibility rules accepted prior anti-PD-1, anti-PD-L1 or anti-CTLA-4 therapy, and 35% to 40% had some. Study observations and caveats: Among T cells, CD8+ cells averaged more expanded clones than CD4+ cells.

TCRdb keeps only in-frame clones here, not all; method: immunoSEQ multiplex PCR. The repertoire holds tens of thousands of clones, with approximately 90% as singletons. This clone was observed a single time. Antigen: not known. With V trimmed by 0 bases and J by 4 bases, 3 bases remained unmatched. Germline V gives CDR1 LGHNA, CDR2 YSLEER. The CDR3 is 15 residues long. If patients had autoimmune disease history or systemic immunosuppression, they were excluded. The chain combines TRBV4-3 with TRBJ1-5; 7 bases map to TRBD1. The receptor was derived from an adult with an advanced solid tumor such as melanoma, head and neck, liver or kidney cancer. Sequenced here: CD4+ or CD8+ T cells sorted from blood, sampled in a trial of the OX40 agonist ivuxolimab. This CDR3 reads CASSQDAGGNQPQHF. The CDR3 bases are TGCGCCAGCAGCCAAGATGCAGGGGGGAATCAGCCCCAGCATTTT.